At least ten counts were recorded for the clone carrying this T cell receptor beta chain. As yet, its antigen is unknown. This entry comes from a study of T cells in Graves' hyperthyroidism and ophthalmopathy. The source material, RNA transcripts, was used to amplify TCR beta CDR3 regions. The TCR CDR3 first-round RT-PCR relied on the HTBI primer set. In TCRdb, the multiplex PCR reads were re-called with MiXCR into one record per CDR3 protein. The table has around 660,000 distinct CDR3 sequences, roughly 46% seen once. Study observations and caveats: Most clonotypes expanded in the thyroid (above 0.001) were also present in blood.

With 6 bases removed from V and 1 base from J, the gap between germline ends came to 6 bases. This CDR3 comprises 12 residues. From germline, CDR1 is ENHRY and CDR2 SYGVKD. Sequenced sample: peripheral blood or thyroid tissue (not recorded which). This receptor was taken from an adult man with Graves' disease, either hyperthyroidism or ophthalmopathy (not recorded which). The rearrangement uses TRBV10-3 and TRBJ1-2; D is uncertain. CDR3 residues: CAIRRDNYGYTF. CDR3 DNA sequence: TGTGCCATCAGAAGGGATAACTATGGCTACACCTTC.